These 8 T cell receptor beta chains came from one sample sequenced in a study of T cell changes during pregnancy in multiple sclerosis. The repertoire was sequenced with immunoSEQ multiplex PCR; TCRdb's copy has only in-frame clones and lacks some. The sample has 90,000 to 120,000 clones, roughly 90% seen once. This specimen consisted of peripheral blood, obtained after pregnancy. These receptors all stem from a female donor with multiple sclerosis, enrolled in a pregnancy study.

The chain recombines TRBV18 with TRBJ2-3; 7 bases align to TRBD1. CDR3 length: 15 amino acids. Losses at the gene ends were 5 bases for V and 0 bases for J; bases not matched to a gene: 5. Germline loops: CDR1 KGHSH, CDR2 LQKENI. The CDR3 DNA reads as TGTGCCAGCTCATTGGGACAGATTAGCACAGATACGCAGTATTTT. This codes for CASSLGQISTDTQYF. Full variable domain (remainder filled in from reference TRBV18 and TRBJ2-3): NAGVMQNPRHLVRRRGQEARLRCSPMKGHSHVYWYRQLPEEGLKFMVYLQKENIIDESGMPKERFSAEFPKEGPSILRIQQVVRGDSAAYFCASSLGQISTDTQYFGPGTRLTVL.

The CDR3 here is CASGGLVEGYTF. CDR3 nucleotides: TGTGCCAGCGGGGGCCTGGTGGAGGGCTACACCTTC. The V gene is TRBV6-5, the J gene TRBJ1-2, with D maybe TRBD1 (6 bases). The V end lost 8 bases, the J end lost 8 bases, and 15 bases lay between the germline ends. CDR1 MNHEY and CDR2 SVGAGI come from the germline V gene. The CDR3 has 12 amino acids.

The chain recombines TRBV20-1 with TRBJ2-2, with a tentative D call TRBD2 (5 bases). The CDR3 spans 11 residues. The V gene lost 7 bases and the J gene lost 7 bases, with 10 bases spanning the gap. Germline V gene data show CDR1 as DFQATT and CDR2 as SNEGSKA (reference sequence). DNA of the CDR3: TGCAGTGTTCCCGGAGGCGGGGAGCTGTTTTTT. This translates into CSVPGGGELFF.

The chain combines TRBV5-5 with TRBJ1-1; 7 bases map to TRBD1. V lost 0 bases, J lost 8 bases, and 4 bases stayed unmatched. CDR3 length: 13 amino acids. Germline V gene sequence: CDR1 SGHKS, CDR2 YYEKEE (reference sequence). The CDR3 protein is CASSLVAGGEAFF. The CDR3 nucleotides read TGTGCCAGCAGCTTGGTGGCAGGGGGGGAAGCTTTCTTT.

The chain has TRBV27 and TRBJ2-1; the match to TRBD2 covers 9 bases. CDR3 length equals 15 residues. J gave up 2 bases and V 8 bases, and 7 bases lay outside the gene matches. Germline lookup yields CDR1 MNHEY and CDR2 SMNVEV (reference sequence). As DNA, the CDR3 is TGTGCCAGCCACGGGACTAGCTTCCCCTACAATGAGCAGTTCTTC. Amino acids: CASHGTSFPYNEQFF.

The count of this clone is one. The chain is built from TRBV9 and TRBJ2-7, with D possibly being TRBD1 (5 bases). The CDR3 is 14 amino acids. The germline gives CDR1 SGDLS, CDR2 YYNGEE. Trimming removed 0 bases from V and 2 bases from J, with 9 bases in between. CDR3 sequence: CASSVEADTYEQYF. CDR3 nucleotides: TGTGCCAGCAGCGTAGAGGCGGACACCTACGAGCAGTACTTC.

The chain combines TRBV5-1 with TRBJ1-1, with a tentative D call TRBD1 (5 bases). The germline V gene has CDR1 SGHRS and CDR2 YFSETQ. Trimming cost V 3 bases and J 4 bases, with 13 bases left between them. This CDR3 comprises 14 residues. CDR3 nucleotides: TGCGCCAGCAGCTCGATGGGGCAAGGCACTGAAGCTTTCTTT. It translates to CASSSMGQGTEAFF.

V is TRBV9 and J is TRBJ2-2; 9 bases fit TRBD1. The ends lost 0 bases at V and 6 bases at J; junction bases unmatched: 9. The CDR3 extends over 17 amino acids. Germline V lookup: CDR1 SGDLS, CDR2 YYNGEE. CDR3 amino acids: CASSVGHPGQGPGELFF. The CDR3 nucleotides read TGTGCCAGCAGCGTAGGTCATCCGGGACAGGGCCCCGGGGAGCTGTTTTTT.